This is a list of T cell receptor beta chains from one sample in a study of cytomegalovirus exposure and HLA in healthy donors. Sequencing used immunoSEQ multiplex PCR; TCRdb keeps in-frame clones, though not all of them. The sample includes some 200,000 clones, around 83% of them seen just once. Sequenced input: PBMCs. The receptor set was obtained from a woman in her fifties or sixties in good health and CMV-seropositive. Each CDR3 is given with its conserved first and last residue. Each record gives: D gene, J gene, V gene, CDR3 protein. A D gene is named only where the DNA matches it firmly.

.,TRBJ1-2,TRBV6-5,CASSYGPGGVVYGYTF
.,TRBJ2-1,TRBV19,CASSTGLGRFF
TRBD1,TRBJ1-1,TRBV5-4,CASSLEDRVGDTEAFF
.,TRBJ1-4,TRBV28,CASSSPGYNEKLFF
TRBD2,TRBJ2-5,TRBV9,CASSVGASGGRETQYF
.,TRBJ2-3,TRBV7-2,CASSLGLRADTQYF
TRBD2,TRBJ2-2,TRBV4-2,CASSQGGTSGIYPVTGELFF
.,TRBJ2-7,TRBV28,CASAQPYEQYF
TRBD2,TRBJ2-3,TRBV19,CASSGATSGTSTDTQYF
.,TRBJ2-7,TRBV5-8,CASTVGDSYEQYF
TRBD2,TRBJ2-3,TRBV4-1,CASSRTPLAGGSTDTQYF
TRBD1,TRBJ1-2,TRBV4-1,CASSHVGGNYGYTF
.,TRBJ1-1,TRBV28,CASRTTGQNTEAFF
.,TRBJ2-7,TRBV5-1,CASSLAAESYEQYF
TRBD1,TRBJ2-5,TRBV5-4,CASSARPTGGGETQYF
.,TRBJ1-2,TRBV5-6,CASSLDLAGDGYTF
TRBD2,TRBJ2-3,TRBV7-2,CASSLAVAGGTDTQYF
TRBD1,TRBJ2-1,TRBV2,CASGGTGPSQFF
TRBD2,TRBJ2-3,TRBV19,CASRETTAGAGDTQYF
TRBD2,TRBJ2-3,TRBV14,CASSPLGLAGTDTQYF
.,TRBJ2-3,TRBV10-1,CASSGLVTDTQYF
.,TRBJ1-4,TRBV5-6,CASSSGVVRDGGEKLFF
TRBD1,TRBJ1-6,TRBV19,CASSMDLQQGASNSPLHF
TRBD1,TRBJ2-5,TRBV5-4,CASSLVGGPETQYF
TRBD2,TRBJ2-7,TRBV7-2,CASSLVAGTFSYEQYF
TRBD2,TRBJ2-3,TRBV28,CASSSAGATRTDTQYF
.,TRBJ2-7,TRBV29-1,CSVEDISYEQYF
.,TRBJ2-7,TRBV19,CASSIAEGSEQYF